Below are 19 T cell receptor beta chains sequenced from a single sample in a study of shared clonotypes between healthy human individuals (dated by TCRdb to the early 2020s). CD8 naive samples were obtained by positive selection for CCR7 among CD45RO-negative cells, yielding a CD45RA+CCR7+ population from which TemRA cells were excluded. To prepare the library, the immunoSEQ multiplex PCR assay was applied. The source is immuneACCESS, and TCRdb retained only in-frame sequences with V and J called. Part of the clones is not carried over; for the studies checked, unresolved V genes explain less than half of this, and the remainder is unexplained. Present in this sample are around 2,000,000 clones, more than 85% of which were seen just once. The ten largest clones add up to 1.5% to 2% of the sample. Sample: naive CD8+ T cells from PBMCs. Taken with the paper, the label for cell subset or site translates to: CD45RA+CCR7+. These TCRs come from a man younger than 30 in good health. Some clones in this sample may be carry-over from other donors' samples.

This clone appeared once. The chain is built from TRBV28 and TRBJ1-1; TRBD1 is a possible D gene (6 bases). Germline CDR1 and CDR2: MDHEN and SYDVKM. This CDR3 contains 14 residues. The V end lost 6 bases, the J end lost 1 base, and 12 bases lay between the germline ends. For the CDR3, the DNA is TGTGCCAGCAGCCCCGGGACAAGGAACACTGAAGCTTTCTTT. Amino acids: CASSPGTRNTEAFF.

CDR3 protein: CASGLSPRALTYEQYF. As DNA, the CDR3 is TGTGCTAGTGGTTTGTCCCCCCGGGCCCTAACCTACGAGCAGTACTTC. The V and J genes are TRBV12-5 and TRBJ2-7; no definite D call. The CDR3 is made up of 16 amino acids. CDR1 LGHNT and CDR2 FRNRAP come from the germline V gene. V was trimmed by 2 bases and J by 2 bases, leaving 16 bases between them.

J is TRBJ2-7 and V is TRBV15; D might be TRBD2 (6 bases). The CDR3 covers 14 residues. V shed 2 bases and J shed 4 bases, with 12 bases lying between them. From germline, CDR1 is LNHNV and CDR2 YYDKDF (reference sequence). The chain's CDR3 is CATSRSRERYEQYF. DNA of the CDR3: TGTGCCACCAGCAGATCCCGGGAGAGATACGAGCAGTACTTC.

Regarding this clone: The sample contains more than one DNA sequence encoding this CDR3. The rearrangement joins TRBV27 to TRBJ2-7; a possible D gene is TRBD2 (6 bases). With 5 bases removed from V and 3 bases from J, the gap between germline ends came to 11 bases. Looked up from germline, CDR1 is MNHEY and CDR2 is SMNVEV (reference sequence). The CDR3 length is 13 residues. The CDR3 loop reads CASSLVSGYEQYF. CDR3 nucleotides: TGTGCCAGCAGTCTGGTTAGCGGCTACGAGCAGTACTTC.

The chain couples TRBV4-1 to TRBJ1-1, with D possibly TRBD1 on 6 matching bases. Germline V gene lookup returns CDR1 MGHRA and CDR2 YSYEKL. CDR3 length: 18 amino acids. Trimming took 6 bases from V and 0 from J, leaving 23 bases between them. The CDR3 sequence: CASSHPPRDIVMNTEAFF. The CDR3 region has the DNA TGCGCCAGCAGTCATCCCCCCCGGGACATAGTAATGAACACTGAAGCTTTCTTT.

This chain connects TRBV19 to TRBJ2-7; 7 nucleotides agree with TRBD1. V gave up 4 bases and J gave up 3 bases; unmatched junction bases: 9. CDR3 size: 15 residues. The germline gives CDR1 LNHDA, CDR2 SQIVND (reference sequence). This CDR3 is CASSNGQGGSYEQYF. CDR3 DNA sequence: TGTGCCAGTAGTAACGGCCAAGGGGGCAGCTACGAGCAGTACTTC.

DNA of the CDR3: TGCGCCAGCAGCCACCTGCCCTCAAACGAGCAGTACTTC. It specifies CASSHLPSNEQYF. The rearrangement links TRBV4-1 to TRBJ2-7; D unclear. V gave up 3 bases and J gave up 5 bases, with 11 bases separating them. The germline gives CDR1 MGHRA, CDR2 YSYEKL. The CDR3 spans 13 residues.

The V and J genes are TRBV30 and TRBJ2-2; tentatively, D is TRBD1 or TRBD2 (5 bases each). This CDR3 has 13 residues. Trimming cost V 0 bases and J 6 bases, with 8 bases left between them. CDR1 GTSNPN and CDR2 SVGIG come from the germline V gene (reference sequence). CDR3 nucleotide sequence: TGTGCCTGGAGTGTACTGGGGGCCGGGGAGCTGTTTTTT. This translates into CAWSVLGAGELFF.

The rearrangement joins TRBV6-5 to TRBJ2-7; D perhaps matches TRBD1 (6 bases). This CDR3 has 16 residues. Trimming pared 0 bases from V and 2 bases from J, leaving 14 bases between. CDR1 and CDR2 from the germline V gene are MNHEY and SVGAGI. CDR3 residues: CASSYSVGQTAYEQYF. DNA of the CDR3: TGTGCCAGCAGTTACTCAGTAGGACAGACAGCCTACGAGCAGTACTTC.

This clone was counted a single time. The V and J genes are TRBV27 and TRBJ2-2; 10 bases line up with TRBD1. The CDR3 has 14 residues. The junction had 4 bases not matched to a gene; V was cut back by 6 bases and J by 6 bases. Germline CDR1 and CDR2: MNHEY and SMNVEV (reference sequence). The CDR3 DNA follows: TGTGCCAGCAGCCCCGGGACAGGGGCCGGGGAGCTGTTTTTT. This codes for CASSPGTGAGELFF.

The chain combines TRBV7-3 with TRBJ1-1; 9 bases map to TRBD1. CDR3 size: 14 residues. V lost 5 bases and J lost 1; bases outside the gene matches: 2. The germline V gene encodes CDR1 SGHTA and CDR2 FQGTGA. In DNA form, the CDR3 reads TGTGCCAGCAGCCCGGGACAGGGGAACACTGAAGCTTTCTTT. This sequence encodes CASSPGQGNTEAFF.

Note on this clone: At the DNA level, this CDR3 is encoded by other sequences in the same sample as well. V and J are TRBV27 and TRBJ2-1; D gene ambiguous. Germline values: CDR1 MNHEY, CDR2 SMNVEV (reference sequence). The ends were cut back, 6 bases at V and 7 bases at J, with 7 bases in the middle. This CDR3 comprises 11 residues. The CDR3 coding sequence is TGTGCCAGCAGCTTCGGGAATGAGCAGTTCTTC. Its protein product is CASSFGNEQFF.

This chain connects TRBV4-3 to TRBJ2-3, with a weak D call TRBD2 (6 bases). V gave up 0 bases and J gave up 7 bases, with 14 bases separating them. Germline CDR1 is LGHNA and CDR2 is YSLEER. CDR3 length: 15 amino acids. CDR3 protein: CASSQDGGRRNTQYF. The CDR3, as DNA: TGCGCCAGCAGCCAAGATGGGGGGAGACGAAATACGCAGTATTTT.

The J gene is TRBJ2-1, the V gene TRBV11-2; no reliable D call. CDR1 SGHAT and CDR2 FQNNGV come from the germline V gene. V was trimmed by 4 bases and J by 10 bases, leaving 23 bases between them. CDR3 length: 16 residues. This chain's CDR3 is CASSSITHFDSKEQFF. DNA for the CDR3: TGTGCCAGCAGCTCCATCACCCACTTCGACTCAAAGGAGCAGTTCTTC.

The chain combines TRBV15 with TRBJ2-3; 7 bases are shared with TRBD1. CDR1 is LNHNV, CDR2 YYDKDF, per germline (reference sequence). J was trimmed by 1 base and V by 1 base; bases with no gene match: 5. This CDR3 is 16 amino acids long. The CDR3 sequence is CATSRAGGRGTDTQYF. The CDR3 bases are TGTGCCACCAGCAGAGCAGGGGGTCGGGGCACAGATACGCAGTATTTT.

This chain uses TRBV7-9 with TRBJ2-5; D possibly corresponds to TRBD2 (7 bases). There are 15 residues in the CDR3. V was clipped by 4 bases and J by 4 bases, with 16 bases between them. The germline gives CDR1 SEHNR, CDR2 FQNEAQ (reference sequence). In DNA, the CDR3 is TGTGCCAGCAGCTCCCCGGGGGGCCCCGTAGAGACCCAGTACTTC. Its protein product is CASSSPGGPVETQYF.

A note on this clone: This CDR3 is also generated by other DNA sequences in the sample. The V call is TRBV5-6, the J call TRBJ2-6; D is undetermined. The CDR3 contains 15 residues. Trimming shortened V by 0 bases and J by 0 bases, and 4 bases separated the two germline ends. From germline, CDR1 is SGHDT and CDR2 YYEEEE. Here the CDR3 DNA reads TGTGCCAGCAGCTTGGGCGGCTCTGGGGCCAACGTCCTGACTTTC. It encodes CASSLGGSGANVLTF.

The gene calls are TRBV27 and TRBJ2-7; 10 nucleotides agree with TRBD1. There are 16 residues in the CDR3. The germline V gene has CDR1 MNHEY and CDR2 SMNVEV (reference sequence). The V and J ends lost 6 bases and 6 bases, in that order; junction bases with no gene match: 14. CDR3 protein: CASRPRGTGVLSEQYF. The CDR3 coding sequence is TGTGCCAGCAGGCCACGCGGGACAGGGGTTCTTAGCGAGCAGTACTTC.

This sequence joins TRBV28 and TRBJ2-7; TRBD2 might be the D (6 bases). CDR3 size: 16 residues. With 1 base removed from V and 2 bases from J, the gap between germline ends came to 15 bases. The germline V gene has CDR1 MDHEN and CDR2 SYDVKM. Written as DNA, the CDR3 is TGTGCCAGCAGTTTATTTGGGTCTAGCGAGGCCTACGAGCAGTACTTC. It encodes CASSLFGSSEAYEQYF.